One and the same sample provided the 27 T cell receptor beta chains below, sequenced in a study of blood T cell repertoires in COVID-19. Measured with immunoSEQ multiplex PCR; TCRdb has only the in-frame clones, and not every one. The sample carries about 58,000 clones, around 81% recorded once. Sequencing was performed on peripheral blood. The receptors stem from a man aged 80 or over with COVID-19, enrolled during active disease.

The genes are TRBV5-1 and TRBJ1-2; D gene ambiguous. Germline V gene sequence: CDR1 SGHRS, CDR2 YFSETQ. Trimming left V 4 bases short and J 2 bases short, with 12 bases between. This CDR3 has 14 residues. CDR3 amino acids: CASSPPTWNYGYTF. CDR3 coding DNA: TGCGCCAGCAGCCCACCCACTTGGAACTATGGCTACACCTTC.

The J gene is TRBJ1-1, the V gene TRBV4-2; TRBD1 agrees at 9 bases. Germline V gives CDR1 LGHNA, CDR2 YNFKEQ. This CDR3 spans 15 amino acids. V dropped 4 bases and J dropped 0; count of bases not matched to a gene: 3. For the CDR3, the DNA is TGTGCCAGCAGCCCCGGACAGGGGATGAACACTGAAGCTTTCTTT. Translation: CASSPGQGMNTEAFF.

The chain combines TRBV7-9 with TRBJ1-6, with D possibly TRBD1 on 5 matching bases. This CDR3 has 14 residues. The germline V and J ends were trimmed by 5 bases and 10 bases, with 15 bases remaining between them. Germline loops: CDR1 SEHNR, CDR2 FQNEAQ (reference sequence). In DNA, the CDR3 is TGTGCCAGCAGCCCCGGAGGGGATGAATCACCCCTCCACTTT. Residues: CASSPGGDESPLHF.

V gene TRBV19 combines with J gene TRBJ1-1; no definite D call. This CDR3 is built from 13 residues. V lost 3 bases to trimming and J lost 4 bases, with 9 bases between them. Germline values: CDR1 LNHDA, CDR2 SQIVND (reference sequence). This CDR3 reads CASSMGRATEAFF. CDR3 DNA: TGTGCCAGTAGTATGGGGAGGGCCACTGAAGCTTTCTTT.

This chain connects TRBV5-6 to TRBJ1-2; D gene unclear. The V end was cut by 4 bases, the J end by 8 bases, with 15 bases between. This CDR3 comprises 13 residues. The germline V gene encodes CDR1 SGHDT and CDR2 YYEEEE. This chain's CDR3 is CASSPFPEAGYTF. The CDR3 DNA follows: TGTGCCAGCAGCCCCTTTCCCGAGGCGGGCTACACCTTC.

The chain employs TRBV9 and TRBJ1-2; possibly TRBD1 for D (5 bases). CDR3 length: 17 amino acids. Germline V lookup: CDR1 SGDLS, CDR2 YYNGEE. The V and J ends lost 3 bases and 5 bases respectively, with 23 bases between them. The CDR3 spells CASSARDGMPERYGYTF. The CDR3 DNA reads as TGTGCCAGCAGCGCCAGGGATGGAATGCCGGAGAGGTATGGCTACACCTTC.

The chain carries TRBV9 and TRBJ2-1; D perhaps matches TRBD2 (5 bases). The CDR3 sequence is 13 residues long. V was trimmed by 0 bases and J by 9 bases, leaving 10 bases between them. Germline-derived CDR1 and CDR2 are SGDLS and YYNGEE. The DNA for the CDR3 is TGTGCCAGCAGCGTAGCTACGGGGAGTGAGCAGTTCTTC. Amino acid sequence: CASSVATGSEQFF.

The CDR3 protein is CASSFSGEGTGELFF. The DNA of the CDR3 is TGCGCCAGCAGCTTTAGCGGGGAAGGGACCGGGGAGCTGTTTTTT. This chain links TRBV5-1 with TRBJ2-2; 8 bases are shared with TRBD2. The germline V gene has CDR1 SGHRS and CDR2 YFSETQ. The CDR3 has 15 residues. The V segment lost 2 bases and the J segment 5 bases; nucleotides outside the gene matches: 5.

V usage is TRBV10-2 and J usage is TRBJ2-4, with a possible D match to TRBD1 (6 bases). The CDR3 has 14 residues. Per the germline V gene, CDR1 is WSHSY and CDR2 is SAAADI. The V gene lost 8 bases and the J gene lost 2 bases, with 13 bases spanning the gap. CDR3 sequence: CASSPGTTKNIQYF. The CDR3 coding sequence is TGCGCCAGCTCTCCGGGGACAACCAAAAACATTCAGTACTTC.

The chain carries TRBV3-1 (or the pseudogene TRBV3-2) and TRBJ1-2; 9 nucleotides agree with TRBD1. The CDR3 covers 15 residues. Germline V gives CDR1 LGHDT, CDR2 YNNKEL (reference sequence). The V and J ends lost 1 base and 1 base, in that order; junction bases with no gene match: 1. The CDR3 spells CASSQGTGVNYGYTF. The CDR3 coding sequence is TGTGCCAGCAGCCAAGGGACAGGGGTTAACTATGGCTACACCTTC.

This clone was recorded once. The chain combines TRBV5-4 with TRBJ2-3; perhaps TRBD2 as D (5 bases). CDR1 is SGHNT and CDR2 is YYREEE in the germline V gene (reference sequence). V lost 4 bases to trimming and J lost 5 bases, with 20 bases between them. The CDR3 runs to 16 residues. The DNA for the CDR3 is TGTGCCAGCAGCACCTCACTAGGTCTAACAAGAGATACGCAGTATTTT. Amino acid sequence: CASSTSLGLTRDTQYF.

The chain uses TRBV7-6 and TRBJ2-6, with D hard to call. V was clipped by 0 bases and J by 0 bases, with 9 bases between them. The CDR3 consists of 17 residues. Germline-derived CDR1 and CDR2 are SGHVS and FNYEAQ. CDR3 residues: CASSLARRHSGANVLTF. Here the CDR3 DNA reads TGTGCCAGCAGCTTAGCTCGGCGGCACTCTGGGGCCAACGTCCTGACTTTC.

The CDR3: CASRTGSFNEKLFF. The CDR3 region has the DNA TGTGCCAGCAGAACCGGGTCCTTCAATGAAAAACTGTTTTTT. J is TRBJ1-4 and V is TRBV28; D is ambiguous. The CDR3 is made up of 14 amino acids. The V end lost 6 bases, the J end lost 5 bases, and 13 bases lay between the germline ends. Germline V gene sequence: CDR1 MDHEN, CDR2 SYDVKM.

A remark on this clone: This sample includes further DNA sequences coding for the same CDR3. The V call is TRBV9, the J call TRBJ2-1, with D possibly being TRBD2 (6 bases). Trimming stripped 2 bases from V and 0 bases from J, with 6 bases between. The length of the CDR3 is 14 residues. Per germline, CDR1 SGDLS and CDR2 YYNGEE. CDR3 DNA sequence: TGTGCCAGCAGCGTTAGCGGCTCCTACAATGAGCAGTTCTTC. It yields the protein CASSVSGSYNEQFF.

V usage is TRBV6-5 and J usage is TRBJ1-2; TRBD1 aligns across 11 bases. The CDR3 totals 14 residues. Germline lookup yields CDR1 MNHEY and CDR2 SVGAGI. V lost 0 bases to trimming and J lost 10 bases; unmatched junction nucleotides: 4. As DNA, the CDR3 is TGTGCCAGCAGTTACTCCGGGACAGGGGGAATCTACACCTTC. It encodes CASSYSGTGGIYTF.

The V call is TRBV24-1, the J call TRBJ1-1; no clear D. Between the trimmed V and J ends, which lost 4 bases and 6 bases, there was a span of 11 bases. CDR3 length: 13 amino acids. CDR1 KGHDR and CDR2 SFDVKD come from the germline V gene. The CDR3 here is CATSETGIAEAFF. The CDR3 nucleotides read TGTGCCACCAGTGAAACGGGGATCGCTGAAGCTTTCTTT.

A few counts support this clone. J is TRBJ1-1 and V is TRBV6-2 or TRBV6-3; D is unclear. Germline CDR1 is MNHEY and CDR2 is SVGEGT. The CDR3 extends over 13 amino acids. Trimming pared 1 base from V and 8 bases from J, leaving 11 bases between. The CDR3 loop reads CASSYWAGEEAFF. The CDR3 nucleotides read TGTGCCAGCAGTTACTGGGCAGGCGAAGAAGCTTTCTTT.

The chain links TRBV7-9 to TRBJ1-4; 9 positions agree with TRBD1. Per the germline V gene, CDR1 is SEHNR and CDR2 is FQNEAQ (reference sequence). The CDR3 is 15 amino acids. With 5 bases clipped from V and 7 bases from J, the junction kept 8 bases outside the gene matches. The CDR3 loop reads CASSKGQGGGEKLFF. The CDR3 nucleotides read TGTGCCAGCAGCAAGGGACAGGGCGGGGGTGAAAAACTGTTTTTT.

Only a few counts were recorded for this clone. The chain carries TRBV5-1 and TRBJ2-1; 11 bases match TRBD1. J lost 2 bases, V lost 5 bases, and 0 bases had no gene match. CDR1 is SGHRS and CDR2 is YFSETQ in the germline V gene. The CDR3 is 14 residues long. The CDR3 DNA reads TGCGCCAGCAGGGACAGGGGGCCCTACAATGAGCAGTTCTTC. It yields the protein CASRDRGPYNEQFF.

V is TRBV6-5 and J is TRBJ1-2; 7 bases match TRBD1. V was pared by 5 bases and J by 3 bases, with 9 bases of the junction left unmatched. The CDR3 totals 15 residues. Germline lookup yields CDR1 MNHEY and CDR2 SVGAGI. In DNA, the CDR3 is TGTGCCAGCAGTCCGTTGACAGGGACTGACTATGGCTACACCTTC. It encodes CASSPLTGTDYGYTF.

The CDR3 loop reads CASSPLGGGHDEQFF. CDR3 sequence (DNA): TGTGCCAGCAGCCCCCTGGGCGGGGGGCACGATGAGCAGTTCTTC. The chain has TRBV7-2 and TRBJ2-1; 8 positions agree with TRBD2. CDR3 length: 15 amino acids. V lost 5 bases to trimming and J lost 8 bases; unmatched junction nucleotides: 11. In germline, CDR1 is SGHTA, CDR2 FQGNSA.

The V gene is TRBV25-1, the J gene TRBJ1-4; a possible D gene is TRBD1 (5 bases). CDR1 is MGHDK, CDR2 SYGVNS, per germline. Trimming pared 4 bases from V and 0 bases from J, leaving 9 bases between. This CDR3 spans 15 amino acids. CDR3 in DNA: TGTGCCAGCAGTGCCCCGGGGGCAACTAATGAAAAACTGTTTTTT. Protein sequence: CASSAPGATNEKLFF. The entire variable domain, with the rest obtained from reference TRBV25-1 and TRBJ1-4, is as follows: EADIYQTPRYLVIGTGKKITLECSQTMGHDKMYWYQQDPGMELHLIHYSYGVNSTEKGDLSSESTVSRIRTEHFPLTLESARPSHTSQYLCASSAPGATNEKLFFGSGTQLSVL.

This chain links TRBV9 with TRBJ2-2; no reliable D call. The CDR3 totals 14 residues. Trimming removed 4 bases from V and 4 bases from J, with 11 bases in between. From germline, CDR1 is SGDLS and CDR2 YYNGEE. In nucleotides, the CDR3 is TGTGCCAGCAGCCCGCGCCCTAGCACCGGGGAGCTGTTTTTT. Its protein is CASSPRPSTGELFF.

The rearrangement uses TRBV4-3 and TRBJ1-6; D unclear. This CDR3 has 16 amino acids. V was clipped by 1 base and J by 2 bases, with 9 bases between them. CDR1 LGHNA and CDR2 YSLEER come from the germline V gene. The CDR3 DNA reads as TGCGCCAGCAGCCAAGCCCGAGGGACCTATAATTCACCCCTCCACTTT. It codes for CASSQARGTYNSPLHF.

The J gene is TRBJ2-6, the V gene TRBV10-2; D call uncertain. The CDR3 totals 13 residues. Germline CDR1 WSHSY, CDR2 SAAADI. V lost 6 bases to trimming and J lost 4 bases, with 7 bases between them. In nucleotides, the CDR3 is TGCGCCAGCAGAGACTTGGGGGCCAACGTCCTGACTTTC. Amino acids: CASRDLGANVLTF.

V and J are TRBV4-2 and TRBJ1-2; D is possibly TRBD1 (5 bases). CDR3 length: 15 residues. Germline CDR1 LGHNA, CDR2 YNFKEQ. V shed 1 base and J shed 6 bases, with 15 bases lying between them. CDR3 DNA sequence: TGTGCCAGCAGCCAAGGGGCCAAGGAAGGGGATGGCTACACCTTC. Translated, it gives CASSQGAKEGDGYTF.

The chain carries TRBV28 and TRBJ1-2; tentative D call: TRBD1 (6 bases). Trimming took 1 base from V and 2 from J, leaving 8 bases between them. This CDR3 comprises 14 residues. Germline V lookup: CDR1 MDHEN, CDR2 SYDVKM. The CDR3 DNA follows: TGTGCCAGCAGTTTATCCCAGGGGAACTATGGCTACACCTTC. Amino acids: CASSLSQGNYGYTF.